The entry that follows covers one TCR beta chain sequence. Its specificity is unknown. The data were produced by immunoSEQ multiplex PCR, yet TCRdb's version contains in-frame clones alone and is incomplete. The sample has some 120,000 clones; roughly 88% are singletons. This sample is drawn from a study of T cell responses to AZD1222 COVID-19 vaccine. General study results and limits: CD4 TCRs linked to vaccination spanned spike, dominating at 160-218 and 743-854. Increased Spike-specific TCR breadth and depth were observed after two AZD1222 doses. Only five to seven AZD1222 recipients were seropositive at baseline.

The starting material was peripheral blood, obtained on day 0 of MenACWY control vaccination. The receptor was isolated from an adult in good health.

CDR3 DNA: TGCGCCAGCAGCCACCAGACAGGGGGGAACTCACCCCTCCACTTT. Translated, it gives CASSHQTGGNSPLHF. V usage is TRBV4-3 and J usage is TRBJ1-6; 9 positions agree with TRBD1. Germline V CDR1 and CDR2: LGHNA, YSLEER. The CDR3 consists of 15 residues. The V and J ends lost 3 bases and 10 bases, in that order; junction bases with no gene match: 7.